This passage covers 7 T cell receptor beta chains from one sample sequenced in a study of chemoradiotherapy in HPV16-positive cancers. Some clones are missing from TCRdb's copy, which holds only in-frame ones; the method was immunoSEQ multiplex PCR. Of around 62,000 clones listed, 88% are singletons. Sequenced material: blood, taken from a patient who underwent chemoradiotherapy. The receptors originated from a human donor with HPV-associated anogenital cancer.

The V and J genes are TRBV6-1 and TRBJ1-2; 8 nucleotides agree with TRBD1. The CDR3 spans 14 residues. V lost 5 bases and J lost 6; bases outside the gene matches: 8. The V gene's germline CDR1 is MNHNS and CDR2 SASEGT. The CDR3 DNA reads TGTGCCAGCAGTACGGACAGGGTTTCGGATGGCTACACCTTC. Translating it yields CASSTDRVSDGYTF.

The CDR3 coding sequence is TGTGCCAGCAGAAAAACTGGGGCCAACGTCCTGACTTTC. Encoded protein: CASRKTGANVLTF. This chain joins TRBV25-1 and TRBJ2-6; no definite D call. Trimming pared 6 bases from V and 2 bases from J, leaving 5 bases between. The CDR3 has 13 residues. From germline, CDR1 is MGHDK and CDR2 SYGVNS.

The rearrangement links TRBV4-1 to TRBJ2-1; D tentatively fits TRBD1 or TRBD2 (8 bases each). Germline V lookup: CDR1 MGHRA, CDR2 YSYEKL. The CDR3 runs to 15 residues. The V gene lost 1 base and the J gene lost 7 bases, with 14 bases spanning the gap. CDR3 amino acids: CASSQGQGTRNEQFF. In DNA form, the CDR3 reads TGCGCCAGCAGCCAAGGACAGGGGACTAGGAATGAGCAGTTCTTC.

The chain is built from TRBV6-1 and TRBJ1-6, with 7 bases matching TRBD1. V trimming: 6 bases; J trimming: 5 bases; junction bases outside the gene matches: 4. Germline V gives CDR1 MNHNS, CDR2 SASEGT. The CDR3 runs 14 residues. CDR3 residues: CASRGTVHNSPLHF. The CDR3, as DNA: TGTGCCAGCAGGGGGACAGTCCATAATTCACCCCTCCACTTT.

The rearrangement joins TRBV5-1 to TRBJ2-5; TRBD2 agrees at 8 bases. The CDR3 is 16 amino acids. V trimming: 4 bases; J trimming: 0 bases; junction bases outside the gene matches: 8. Per germline, CDR1 SGHRS and CDR2 YFSETQ. The DNA of the CDR3 is TGCGCCAGCAGCCGCGGGACTAGGGAGGACCAAGAGACCCAGTACTTC. This codes for CASSRGTREDQETQYF.

The V and J genes are TRBV19 and TRBJ2-1; D unresolved. Trimming removed 3 bases at V and 9 bases at J, with 15 bases between. From germline, CDR1 is LNHDA and CDR2 SQIVND (reference sequence). This CDR3 spans 14 amino acids. The CDR3 DNA sequence: TGTGCCAGTAGTATTATGTCAGGAGTTAGTGAGCAGTTCTTC. Protein sequence: CASSIMSGVSEQFF. Full variable domain (remainder filled in from reference TRBV19 and TRBJ2-1): DGGITQSPKYLFRKEGQNVTLSCEQNLNHDAMYWYRQDPGQGLRLIYYSQIVNDFQKGDIAEGYSVSREKKESFPLTVTSAQKNPTAFYLCASSIMSGVSEQFFGPGTRLTVL.

The V and J genes are TRBV29-1 and TRBJ1-1; TRBD1 aligns across 7 bases. The CDR3 sequence is 14 residues long. Germline assignment: CDR1 SQVTM and CDR2 ANQGSEA. V was clipped by 3 bases and J by 10 bases; unmatched bases: 14. The CDR3 DNA is TGCAGCGTTGATCAGGGGGGAGGGGGCGCGTCAGCTTTCTTT. Amino acid sequence: CSVDQGGGGASAFF.